These T cell receptor beta chains were read from a single sample in a study of blood T cells in healthy people across ages. TCRdb reprocessed the 5' RACE reads via MiXCR and lists one record per CDR3 protein. The sample lists about 970,000 distinct CDR3 sequences; 51% were seen once. The sequencing sample was made of blood. The receptors originated from a woman aged 55-75 years in good health. CDR3s include the opening cysteine and the closing phenylalanine or tryptophan. A D gene is named only where the DNA matches it firmly. Only some rows state a clone size, as once, few, many or a class for expanded clones.

v_gene: TRBV7-9
j_gene: TRBJ1-1
abundance: .
d_gene: .
CDR3nt: TGTGCCAGCAGCCGCCCACCCACTGAAGCTTTCTTT
CDR3aa: CASSRPPTEAFF

v_gene: TRBV7-9
j_gene: TRBJ2-7
abundance: .
d_gene: .
CDR3nt: TGTGCCAGCAGCCTGCAGGCAGGGAAGTCCTACGAGCAGTACTTC
CDR3aa: CASSLQAGKSYEQYF

v_gene: TRBV9
j_gene: TRBJ2-7
abundance: few
d_gene: .
CDR3nt: TGTGCCAGCAGCGGCGTGAGCTGCTACGAGCAGTACTTC
CDR3aa: CASSGVSCYEQYF

v_gene: TRBV6-5
j_gene: TRBJ2-7
abundance: .
d_gene: .
CDR3nt: TGTGCCAGCAGACAACCGGGACAAGACGACTACGAGCAGTACTTC
CDR3aa: CASRQPGQDDYEQYF

v_gene: TRBV11-2
j_gene: TRBJ2-7
abundance: .
d_gene: TRBD1
CDR3nt: TGTGCCAGCAGCTTAGGGGCCCCGGGACAGTTACGCTACGAGCAGTACTTC
CDR3aa: CASSLGAPGQLRYEQYF

v_gene: TRBV7-2
j_gene: TRBJ2-3
abundance: few
d_gene: .
CDR3nt: TGTGCCAGCAGCTTACCCCTGGCAACTGGTCCTACGCAGTATTTT
CDR3aa: CASSLPLATGPTQYF

v_gene: TRBV12-3/TRBV12-4
j_gene: TRBJ2-7
abundance: .
d_gene: TRBD2
CDR3nt: TGTGCCAGCAGTTTTGGCGGGAGGGCAGGCGAGCAGTACTTC
CDR3aa: CASSFGGRAGEQYF

v_gene: TRBV12-3/TRBV12-4
j_gene: TRBJ2-7
abundance: many
d_gene: .
CDR3nt: TGTGCCAGCAGTGAAGCCGGGATCCCCTACGAGCAGTACTTC
CDR3aa: CASSEAGIPYEQYF

v_gene: TRBV7-2
j_gene: TRBJ2-1
abundance: few
d_gene: TRBD2
CDR3nt: TGTGCCAGCAGCTTAAGGGGCGGGAGGGCCTACAATGAGCAGTTCTTC
CDR3aa: CASSLRGGRAYNEQFF

v_gene: TRBV20-1
j_gene: TRBJ2-3
abundance: .
d_gene: TRBD2
CDR3nt: TGCAGTTCCCGAGCGGGAGCCGGCACAGATACGCAGTATTTT
CDR3aa: CSSRAGAGTDTQYF

v_gene: TRBV28
j_gene: TRBJ2-1
abundance: .
d_gene: TRBD2
CDR3nt: TGTGCCAGCAGTTTGCCGGGTGCGGGAGCGAGAAATGAGCAGTTCTTC
CDR3aa: CASSLPGAGARNEQFF

v_gene: TRBV13
j_gene: TRBJ1-1
abundance: .
d_gene: .
CDR3nt: TGTGCCAGCAGCTTTAATCCGACGGCGAACACTGAAGCTTTCTTT
CDR3aa: CASSFNPTANTEAFF

v_gene: TRBV18
j_gene: TRBJ2-1
abundance: few
d_gene: .
CDR3nt: TGTGCCAGCTCACCGGCCAGGGGTCCCTACAATGAGCAGTTCTTC
CDR3aa: CASSPARGPYNEQFF

v_gene: TRBV11-2
j_gene: TRBJ1-6
abundance: .
d_gene: .
CDR3nt: TGTGCCAGCAGCTACGGGGGATCACCCCTCCACTTT
CDR3aa: CASSYGGSPLHF

v_gene: TRBV28
j_gene: TRBJ2-7
abundance: few
d_gene: TRBD1
CDR3nt: TGTGCCAGCACGATCCCTGGGACAGGGGGCTACGAGCAGTACTTC
CDR3aa: CASTIPGTGGYEQYF

v_gene: TRBV9
j_gene: TRBJ2-6
abundance: few
d_gene: .
CDR3nt: TGTGCCAGCAGCGCCCGGACGGCTGGCTCTGGGGCCAACGTCCTGACTTTC
CDR3aa: CASSARTAGSGANVLTF

v_gene: TRBV4-3
j_gene: TRBJ2-3
abundance: .
d_gene: .
CDR3nt: TGCGCCAGCAGCCAAGATTGGGGAAGGGTGGGGGCACAAAATACGCAGTATTTT
CDR3aa: CASSQDWGRVGAQNTQYF

v_gene: TRBV10-3
j_gene: TRBJ2-1
abundance: few
d_gene: .
CDR3nt: TGTGCCACTAGGAGCGGAGTCAGCTCCTACAATGAGCAGTTCTTC
CDR3aa: CATRSGVSSYNEQFF

v_gene: TRBV12-3/TRBV12-4
j_gene: TRBJ2-3
abundance: .
d_gene: .
CDR3nt: TGTGCCAGCAGTCCCCGGGGGGCCCGGGTGTCAGATACGCAGTATTTT
CDR3aa: CASSPRGARVSDTQYF

v_gene: TRBV7-9
j_gene: TRBJ2-3
abundance: .
d_gene: .
CDR3nt: TGTGCCAGCTGGTCCGGGAAATTATTCACAGATACGCAGTATTTT
CDR3aa: CASWSGKLFTDTQYF

v_gene: TRBV20-1
j_gene: TRBJ2-7
abundance: .
d_gene: .
CDR3nt: TGCAGTGTTACTGCGGGACAACTCTACGAGCAGTACTTC
CDR3aa: CSVTAGQLYEQYF

v_gene: TRBV4-2
j_gene: TRBJ1-2
abundance: many
d_gene: .
CDR3nt: TGTGCCAGCAGCCAAGATTGGTTCGAGAACTATGGCTACACCTTC
CDR3aa: CASSQDWFENYGYTF

v_gene: TRBV4-1
j_gene: TRBJ2-1
abundance: .
d_gene: TRBD2
CDR3nt: TGCGCCAGCAGCCAAGATAGGGGAGGACTAGCGGCGTACAATGAGCAGTTCTTC
CDR3aa: CASSQDRGGLAAYNEQFF

v_gene: TRBV10-3
j_gene: TRBJ2-1
abundance: .
d_gene: TRBD1
CDR3nt: TGTGCCACTAGACTTCAGGGGGACGGTGAGCAGTTCTTC
CDR3aa: CATRLQGDGEQFF

v_gene: TRBV4-1
j_gene: TRBJ1-5
abundance: .
d_gene: TRBD1
CDR3nt: TGCGCCAACAGCCAAGATCTTGGGACAGGGGGATTCACCCAGCATTTT
CDR3aa: CANSQDLGTGGFTQHF

v_gene: TRBV24-1
j_gene: TRBJ2-7
abundance: few
d_gene: .
CDR3nt: TGTGCCACCAGTGCTCTTTTAGGGCTAGCTAAGAGAAACTACGAGCAGTACTTC
CDR3aa: CATSALLGLAKRNYEQYF

v_gene: TRBV20-1
j_gene: TRBJ2-7
abundance: .
d_gene: TRBD2
CDR3nt: TGCAGTGCTAGTATTACACTAGCGGGAGTCGAGCAGTACTTC
CDR3aa: CSASITLAGVEQYF

v_gene: TRBV12-3/TRBV12-4
j_gene: TRBJ2-6
abundance: .
d_gene: .
CDR3nt: TGTGCCAGCAGTTTGGTTGGTCACTCTGGGGCCAACGTCCTGACTTTC
CDR3aa: CASSLVGHSGANVLTF

v_gene: TRBV7-9
j_gene: TRBJ2-3
abundance: .
d_gene: .
CDR3nt: TGTGCCAGCAGCTTTAGGGACTTAGACACAGATACGCAGTATTTT
CDR3aa: CASSFRDLDTDTQYF

v_gene: TRBV20-1
j_gene: TRBJ2-3
abundance: .
d_gene: .
CDR3nt: TGCAGTAACGGGCGGGATGGAACAGATACGCAGTATTTT
CDR3aa: CSNGRDGTDTQYF

v_gene: TRBV14
j_gene: TRBJ2-7
abundance: .
d_gene: .
CDR3nt: TGTGCCAGCAGCCAAGTCGTGTGGGGGAGCTCCTACGAGCAGTACTTC
CDR3aa: CASSQVVWGSSYEQYF

v_gene: TRBV5-1
j_gene: TRBJ1-2
abundance: many
d_gene: TRBD1
CDR3nt: TGTGCCAGCAGCCTGCAGGGGGACTATGGCTACACCTTC
CDR3aa: CASSLQGDYGYTF

v_gene: TRBV12-3/TRBV12-4
j_gene: TRBJ2-3
abundance: .
d_gene: TRBD2
CDR3nt: TGTGCCAGCAGTCCGACTAGCGTTAGCACAGATACGCAGTATTTT
CDR3aa: CASSPTSVSTDTQYF

v_gene: TRBV10-3
j_gene: TRBJ2-1
abundance: few
d_gene: .
CDR3nt: TGTGCCATCAGTGAGTATAGCGGAAGGCAGTTCTTC
CDR3aa: CAISEYSGRQFF

v_gene: TRBV5-1
j_gene: TRBJ2-4
abundance: once
d_gene: TRBD2
CDR3nt: TGCGCCAGCAGCCCCCGACTAGCGGGAGAGGAAAACATTCAGTACTTC
CDR3aa: CASSPRLAGEENIQYF

v_gene: TRBV6-1
j_gene: TRBJ2-6
abundance: .
d_gene: .
CDR3nt: TGTGCCAGCAGTGTAAGGTACTCTGGGGCCAACGTCCTGACTTTC
CDR3aa: CASSVRYSGANVLTF

v_gene: TRBV29-1
j_gene: TRBJ2-1
abundance: .
d_gene: .
CDR3nt: TGCAGCGTTGAATTGGTTGGCTATGAGCAGTTCTTC
CDR3aa: CSVELVGYEQFF

v_gene: TRBV29-1
j_gene: TRBJ2-1
abundance: .
d_gene: .
CDR3nt: TGCAGCGTTGAAGACGGCACAGGGCGGTCTTACAATGAGCAGTTCTTC
CDR3aa: CSVEDGTGRSYNEQFF

v_gene: TRBV4-3
j_gene: TRBJ2-1
abundance: once
d_gene: .
CDR3nt: TGCGCCAGCAGCCCGGCCCCCCGGCTGCGGGTGAATGAGCAGTTCTTC
CDR3aa: CASSPAPRLRVNEQFF

v_gene: TRBV7-2
j_gene: TRBJ1-5
abundance: few
d_gene: .
CDR3nt: TGTGCCAGCAGCGAGCAGCCGGCGGCGGGGAATCAGCCCCAGCATTTT
CDR3aa: CASSEQPAAGNQPQHF

v_gene: TRBV3-1
j_gene: TRBJ1-5
abundance: .
d_gene: .
CDR3nt: TGTGCCAGCAGCCAAGGTCAAGAACAGCCCCAGCATTTT
CDR3aa: CASSQGQEQPQHF

v_gene: TRBV10-3
j_gene: TRBJ1-2
abundance: .
d_gene: TRBD1
CDR3nt: TGTGCCATCAACCGGGACAGAGCCATTCATAACTATGGCTACACCTTC
CDR3aa: CAINRDRAIHNYGYTF

v_gene: TRBV25-1
j_gene: TRBJ1-4
abundance: .
d_gene: .
CDR3nt: TGTGCCAGCAGTGGCCAAGGGGTTGACAAACTGTTTTTT
CDR3aa: CASSGQGVDKLFF

v_gene: TRBV29-1
j_gene: TRBJ2-3
abundance: many
d_gene: .
CDR3nt: TGCAGCGTTGCCCGGGACAGCACAGATACGCAGTATTTT
CDR3aa: CSVARDSTDTQYF

v_gene: TRBV14
j_gene: TRBJ2-1
abundance: .
d_gene: TRBD2
CDR3nt: TGTGCCAGCAGCCAAGGCTACAGCGGGGGGCCCGACAATGAGCAGTTCTTC
CDR3aa: CASSQGYSGGPDNEQFF

v_gene: TRBV3-1
j_gene: TRBJ2-7
abundance: .
d_gene: .
CDR3nt: TGTGCCAGCAGCCAAACGTTATCAGGGGCCTACGAGCAGTACTTC
CDR3aa: CASSQTLSGAYEQYF

v_gene: TRBV10-3
j_gene: TRBJ2-7
abundance: few
d_gene: TRBD1
CDR3nt: TGTGCCATCAGCAGGGGACAGGGAGCCTACGAGCAGTACTTC
CDR3aa: CAISRGQGAYEQYF